This T cell receptor beta chain was identified during a study of response to subunit inactivated influenza vaccine (dated by TCRdb to 2016 to 2019). Turning to the overall study: Deep quantitative T cell receptor repertoire profiling was used in the study to track responses to a trivalent subunit inactivated influenza vaccine.

Preparation of the library involved RT-PCR. These reads were obtained on an Illumina HiSeq 2500. The public sequencing data were trimmed at Q25 with fastp and processed into clonotypes with MiXCR by TCRdb, which kept only in-frame beta chains. Merged by CDR3 protein, the rows form single entries marked with the most common genes and DNA. This sample comprises under 950,000 distinct CDR3 sequences, around 20% of them detected only once. Jointly, the top ten make up about 9.4% of the sample. The germline V gene specifies KGHSH as CDR1 and LQKENI as CDR2. The trim is 5 bases for V and 3 bases for J, with a gap of 12 bases between the germline ends. The CDR3 holds 14 amino acids from the cysteine to the phenylalanine. Just CDR3 DNA is preserved here, 42 bases in frame from base 1. This clonotype showed up just a few times. Its target antigen remains unknown. Base quality data are lacking; no much larger clone is found one base away.

Overall results and qualifications from the work: According to the authors, only a limited number of new T cells may be recruited by each seasonal influenza vaccination.

This material consisted of PBMCs from blood, taken approximately 5 days after vaccination. The chain is encoded by TRBV18 joined to TRBJ2-3; a tentative D call is TRBD2 (5 bases match). The TCR originated in a middle-aged man who received an inactivated influenza vaccine. Donor details come from another sample of the same person, matched by shared clones. The DNA sequence is TGTGCCAGCTCAGACGGGGTTGGGACAGATACGCAGTATTTT. The translation is CASSDGVGTDTQYF.